Shown below are 23 T cell receptor beta chains from a single sample sequenced in a study of blood T cell repertoires in COVID-19 (dated by TCRdb to 2020 to 2021). Receptors were amplified or captured by the immunoSEQ multiplex PCR assay. Not all clones reach the TCRdb copy of this immuneACCESS table, which keeps in-frame sequences only. Checked studies attribute under half of the gap to unresolved V genes and leave the rest unexplained. Here the sample has about 89,000 clones; approximately 88% occur a single time. Together, the top ten hold 0.47% of the sample. The source material was peripheral blood. These receptors were collected from a man aged 55 to 69 with acute or convalescent COVID-19.

This chain uses TRBV4-2 with TRBJ2-1; D remains ambiguous. The germline V gene has CDR1 LGHNA and CDR2 YNFKEQ. V was shortened by 0 bases and J by 1 base, with 7 bases between the two germline ends. The CDR3 is 15 residues long. The DNA for the CDR3 is TGTGCCAGCAGCCAAGAGTCGTTTTCCTACAATGAGCAGTTCTTC. This gives the protein CASSQESFSYNEQFF.

This chain connects TRBV5-1 to TRBJ1-5, with TRBD1 as a possible D gene (5 bases). Germline values: CDR1 SGHRS, CDR2 YFSETQ. The CDR3 totals 14 residues. The ends were cut back, 4 bases at V and 5 bases at J, with 13 bases in the middle. DNA for the CDR3: TGCGCCAGCAGCAGGGACGGGGGGGATCAGCCCCAGCATTTT. Amino acid sequence: CASSRDGGDQPQHF.

The chain has TRBV6-5 and TRBJ1-1, with D uncertain. Trimming cost V 7 bases and J 5 bases, with 11 bases left between them. Germline V gene lookup returns CDR1 MNHEY and CDR2 SVGAGI. There are 12 residues in the CDR3. The CDR3 region has the DNA TGTGCCAGCATGTGGGCAGGAACTGAAGCTTTCTTT. It codes for CASMWAGTEAFF.

This clone was counted once. V and J are TRBV20-1 and TRBJ2-1; 11 bases align to TRBD2. The germline CDR1 and CDR2 sequences are DFQATT and SNEGSKA (reference sequence). With V trimmed by 3 bases and J by 7 bases, 5 bases remained unmatched. CDR3 length: 14 amino acids. The CDR3 spells CSASSGRAGNEQFF. CDR3 bases: TGCAGTGCTAGTAGCGGGAGGGCCGGGAATGAGCAGTTCTTC.

The chain combines TRBV30 with TRBJ2-2; D perhaps matches TRBD2 (6 bases). Deletions cut 0 bases from V and 5 bases from J, with 16 bases between. This CDR3 contains 16 residues. The V gene's germline CDR1 is GTSNPN and CDR2 SVGIG (reference sequence). CDR3 nucleotide sequence: TGTGCCTGGAGTGTAAGGGAGACTAGGATTACCGGGGAGCTGTTTTTT. Translated: CAWSVRETRITGELFF.

The genes are TRBV19 and TRBJ1-1, with D uncertain. The CDR3 spans 14 residues. Deletions cut 1 base from V and 1 base from J, with 7 bases between. Germline CDR1 reads LNHDA; CDR2 reads SQIVND (reference sequence). The chain's CDR3 is CASSIGGSNTEAFF. DNA for the CDR3: TGTGCCAGTAGTATAGGCGGATCGAACACTGAAGCTTTCTTT.

V is TRBV11-3 and J is TRBJ2-7, with 11 bases aligning to TRBD1. Germline values: CDR1 SGHNT, CDR2 YENEEA. V shed 4 bases and J 5 bases; nucleotides not matched to a gene: 7. The CDR3 has 15 residues. CDR3 sequence reads: CASSSRTGGLNEQYF. Here the CDR3 DNA reads TGTGCCAGCAGCTCCCGGACAGGGGGCTTGAACGAGCAGTACTTC.

Points on this clone: Relative to the germline gene, one junction end is altered; a read error may explain this. V is TRBV2 and J is TRBJ1-5, with unresolved D. In germline, CDR1 is SNHLY, CDR2 FYNNEI. CDR3 length: 13 residues. The CDR3 is CACRLVTNQPQHF. The CDR3 DNA reads TGTGCCTGCAGGTTGGTAACTAATCAGCCCCAGCATTTT.

The chain carries TRBV24-1 and TRBJ2-2; 10 bases are shared with TRBD1. Per germline, CDR1 KGHDR and CDR2 SFDVKD. The CDR3 is 18 amino acids. Trimming cost V 3 bases and J 5 bases; bases outside gene matches: 11. The CDR3 region is CATSDRGADRGHTGELFF. CDR3 sequence (DNA): TGTGCCACCAGTGATAGAGGGGCAGACAGGGGGCATACCGGGGAGCTGTTTTTT.

The chain couples TRBV20-1 to TRBJ1-2; a weak D match, TRBD1 (5 bases). The CDR3 runs 13 residues. Germline-derived CDR1 and CDR2 are DFQATT and SNEGSKA (reference sequence). The V and J ends lost 3 bases and 4 bases respectively, with 12 bases between them. The CDR3 sequence is CSASIGQGYGYTF. The CDR3 DNA sequence: TGCAGTGCTAGTATTGGGCAGGGCTATGGCTACACCTTC.

V usage is TRBV6-5 and J usage is TRBJ1-4; D remains unclear. Germline V gene sequence: CDR1 MNHEY, CDR2 SVGAGI. The CDR3 loop spans 14 amino acids. The V end lost 2 bases, the J end lost 4 bases, and 8 bases lay between the germline ends. CDR3 protein: CASSYERYNEKLFF. The DNA for the CDR3 is TGTGCCAGCAGTTACGAACGGTATAATGAAAAACTGTTTTTT.

This chain links TRBV6-6 with TRBJ2-7; TRBD2 matches at 8 bases. V lost 6 bases and J lost 4; bases outside the gene matches: 5. CDR3 size: 13 residues. Germline values: CDR1 MNHNY, CDR2 SVGAGI (reference sequence). DNA of the CDR3: TGTGCCAGCAGCCGGGGACTAGGGTACGAGCAGTACTTC. It specifies CASSRGLGYEQYF.

V and J are TRBV24-1 and TRBJ1-2; D is ambiguous. The germline V and J ends were trimmed by 4 bases and 8 bases, with 16 bases remaining between them. Per the germline V gene, CDR1 is KGHDR and CDR2 is SFDVKD. The CDR3 runs to 14 residues. This CDR3 is CATSDYTRAGGYTF. CDR3 DNA sequence: TGTGCCACCAGTGACTATACTAGGGCGGGCGGCTACACCTTC.

V usage is TRBV6-5 and J usage is TRBJ1-6, with D possibly TRBD1 on 6 matching bases. Trimming took 6 bases from V and 10 from J, leaving 16 bases between them. This CDR3 region has 14 residues. Germline assignment: CDR1 MNHEY and CDR2 SVGAGI. CDR3 region: CASSSGAGESPLHF. The CDR3 DNA follows: TGTGCCAGCAGCTCCGGGGCAGGGGAATCACCCCTCCACTTT.

The chain recombines TRBV19 with TRBJ1-3; possibly TRBD1 for D (5 bases). The V end lost 3 bases, the J end lost 5 bases, and 11 bases lay between the germline ends. Germline V gene data show CDR1 as LNHDA and CDR2 as SQIVND (reference sequence). The CDR3 has 14 residues. The CDR3 region is CASSMVQGRNTIYF. CDR3 nucleotides: TGTGCCAGTAGTATGGTCCAGGGCAGAAACACCATATATTTT.

This sequence joins TRBV6-5 and TRBJ1-6; D not resolved. The CDR3 runs 14 residues. Trimming took off 4 bases at V and 9 bases at J, with 13 bases between the two ends. The germline CDR1 and CDR2 sequences are MNHEY and SVGAGI. Written as DNA, the CDR3 is TGTGCCAGCAGTTCGACGGGGAGGGTTTCACCCCTCCACTTT. Protein sequence: CASSSTGRVSPLHF.

J is TRBJ2-3 and V is TRBV9; TRBD2 might be the D (6 bases). The V end was cut by 0 bases, the J end by 4 bases, with 9 bases between. Per the germline V gene, CDR1 is SGDLS and CDR2 is YYNGEE. This CDR3 contains 14 residues. The CDR3 nucleotides read TGTGCCAGCAGCGTAGATAGCGGCCCAGATACGCAGTATTTT. It is translated as CASSVDSGPDTQYF.

This chain joins TRBV14 and TRBJ2-5; no definite D call. This CDR3 is 13 amino acids long. In germline, CDR1 is SGHDN, CDR2 FVKESK. V was pared by 0 bases and J by 7 bases, with 9 bases between. The CDR3 loop reads CASSQDLGRTQYF. Here the CDR3 DNA reads TGTGCCAGCAGCCAAGATCTTGGCAGGACCCAGTACTTC.

This chain uses TRBV30 with TRBJ2-1; 14 bases match TRBD2. With V trimmed by 3 bases and J by 8 bases, 9 bases remained unmatched. The CDR3 runs to 16 residues. Germline CDR1 reads GTSNPN; CDR2 reads SVGIG (reference sequence). CDR3: CAWSRLAGGRSDEQFF. Written as DNA, the CDR3 is TGTGCCTGGAGCAGACTAGCGGGGGGGCGGTCGGATGAGCAGTTCTTC. The entire variable domain, with the rest obtained from reference TRBV30 and TRBJ2-1, is as follows: SQTIHQWPATLVQPVGSPLSLECTVEGTSNPNLYWYRQAAGRGLQLLFYSVGIGQISSEVPQNLSASRPQDRQFILSSKKLLLSDSGFYLCAWSRLAGGRSDEQFFGPGTRLTVL.

V gene TRBV11-2 combines with J gene TRBJ2-7; D not certain. The CDR3 covers 11 residues. V was trimmed by 5 bases and J by 2 bases, leaving 4 bases between them. The germline V gene has CDR1 SGHAT and CDR2 FQNNGV. For the CDR3, the DNA is TGTGCCAGCAGCGGCACCTACGAGCAGTACTTC. It encodes CASSGTYEQYF.

This clone was recorded once. This chain's CDR3 is CAISVSPRETQYF. Here the CDR3 DNA reads TGTGCCATCAGTGTTAGCCCTCGAGAGACCCAGTACTTC. This chain uses TRBV10-3 with TRBJ2-5, with unresolved D. This CDR3 has 13 residues. CDR1 and CDR2 from the germline V gene are ENHRY and SYGVKD. V was shortened by 4 bases and J by 4 bases, with 10 bases between the two germline ends.

J is TRBJ2-7 and V is TRBV29-1, with TRBD1 matching 9 bases. CDR3 length: 12 residues. V lost 4 bases, J lost 5 bases, and 3 bases stayed unmatched. Germline CDR1 SQVTM, CDR2 ANQGSEA. The DNA for the CDR3 is TGCAGCGTTGCCGGGACAGGGAACGAGCAGTACTTC. This gives the protein CSVAGTGNEQYF.

The chain is built from TRBV12-3 or TRBV12-4 and TRBJ2-1; D is possibly TRBD2 (7 bases). The V and J ends lost 9 bases and 4 bases respectively, with 13 bases between them. This CDR3 contains 13 residues. CDR3: CASKGGGYNEQFF. CDR3 bases: TGTGCCAGTAAGGGGGGGGGTTACAATGAGCAGTTCTTC.